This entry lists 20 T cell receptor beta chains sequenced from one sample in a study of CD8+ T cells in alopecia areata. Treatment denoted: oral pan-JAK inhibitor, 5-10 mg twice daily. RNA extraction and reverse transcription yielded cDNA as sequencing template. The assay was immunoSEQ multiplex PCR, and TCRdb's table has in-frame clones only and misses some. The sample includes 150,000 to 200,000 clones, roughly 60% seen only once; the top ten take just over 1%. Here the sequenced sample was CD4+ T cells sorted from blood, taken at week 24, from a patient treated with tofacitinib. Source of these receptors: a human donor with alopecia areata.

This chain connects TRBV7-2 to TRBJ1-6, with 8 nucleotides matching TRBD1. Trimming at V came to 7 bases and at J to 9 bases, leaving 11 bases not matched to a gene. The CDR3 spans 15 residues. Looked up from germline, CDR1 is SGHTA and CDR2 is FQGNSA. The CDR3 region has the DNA TGTGCCAGCACCCTCCAGGACAGGGAGAGTTCACCCCTCCACTTT. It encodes CASTLQDRESSPLHF.

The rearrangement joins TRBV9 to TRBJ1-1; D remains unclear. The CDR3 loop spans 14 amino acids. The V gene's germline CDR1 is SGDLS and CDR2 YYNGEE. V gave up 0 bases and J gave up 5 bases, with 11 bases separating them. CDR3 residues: CASSVGTFLTEAFF. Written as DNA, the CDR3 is TGTGCCAGCAGCGTAGGGACGTTTTTAACTGAAGCTTTCTTT.

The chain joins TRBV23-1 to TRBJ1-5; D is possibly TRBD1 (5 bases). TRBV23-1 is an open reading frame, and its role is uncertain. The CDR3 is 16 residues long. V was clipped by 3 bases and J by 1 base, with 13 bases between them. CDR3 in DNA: TGCGCCAGCAGTCACTATGGGGGTAGAAGCAATCAGCCCCAGCATTTT. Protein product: CASSHYGGRSNQPQHF.

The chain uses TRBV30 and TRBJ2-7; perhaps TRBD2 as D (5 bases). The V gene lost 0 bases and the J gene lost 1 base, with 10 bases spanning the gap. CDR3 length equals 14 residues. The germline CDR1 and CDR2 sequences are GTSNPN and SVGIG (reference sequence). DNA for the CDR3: TGTGCCTGGAGTGTACTAGACTTATCCTACGAGCAGTACTTC. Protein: CAWSVLDLSYEQYF.

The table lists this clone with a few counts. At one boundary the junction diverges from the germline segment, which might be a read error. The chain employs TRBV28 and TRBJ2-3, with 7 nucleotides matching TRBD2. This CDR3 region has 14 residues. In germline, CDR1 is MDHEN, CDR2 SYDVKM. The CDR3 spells CASILSGTVDTQYF. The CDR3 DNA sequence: TGTGCCAGCATTTTAAGCGGGACGGTAGATACGCAGTATTTT.

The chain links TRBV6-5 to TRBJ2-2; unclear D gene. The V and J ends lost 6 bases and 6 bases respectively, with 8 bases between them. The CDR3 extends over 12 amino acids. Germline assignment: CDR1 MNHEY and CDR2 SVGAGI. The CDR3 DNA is TGTGCCAGCAGAGGGATGGCCGGGGAGCTGTTTTTT. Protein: CASRGMAGELFF.

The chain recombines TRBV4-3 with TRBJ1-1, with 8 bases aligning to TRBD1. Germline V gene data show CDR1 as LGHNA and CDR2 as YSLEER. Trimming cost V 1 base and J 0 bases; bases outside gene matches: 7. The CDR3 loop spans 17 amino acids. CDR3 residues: CASSQVPGQVLNTEAFF. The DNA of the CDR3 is TGCGCCAGCAGCCAAGTCCCGGGACAGGTACTGAACACTGAAGCTTTCTTT.

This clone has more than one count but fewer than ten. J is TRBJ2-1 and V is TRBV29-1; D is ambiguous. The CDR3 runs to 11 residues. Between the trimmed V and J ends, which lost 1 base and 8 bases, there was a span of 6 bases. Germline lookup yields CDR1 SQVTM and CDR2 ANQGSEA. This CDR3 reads CSVEGRDEQFF. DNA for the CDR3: TGCAGCGTTGAAGGAAGGGATGAGCAGTTCTTC.

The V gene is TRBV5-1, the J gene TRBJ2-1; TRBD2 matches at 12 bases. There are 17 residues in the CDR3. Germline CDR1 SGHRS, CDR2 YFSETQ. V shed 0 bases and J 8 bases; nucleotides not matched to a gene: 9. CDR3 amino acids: CASSLALAGGPSDEQFF. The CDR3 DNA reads TGCGCCAGCAGCTTGGCCCTAGCGGGGGGGCCATCGGATGAGCAGTTCTTC.

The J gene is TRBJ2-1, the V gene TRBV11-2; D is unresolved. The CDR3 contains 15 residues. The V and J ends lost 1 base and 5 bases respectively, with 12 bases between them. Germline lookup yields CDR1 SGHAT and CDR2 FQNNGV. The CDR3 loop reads CASSLVVGMDNEQFF. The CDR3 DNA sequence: TGTGCCAGCAGCTTAGTCGTGGGGATGGACAATGAGCAGTTCTTC.

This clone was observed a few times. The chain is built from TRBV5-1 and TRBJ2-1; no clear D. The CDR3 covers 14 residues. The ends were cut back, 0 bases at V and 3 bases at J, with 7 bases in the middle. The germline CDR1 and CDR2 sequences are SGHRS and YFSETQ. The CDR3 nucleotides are TGCGCCAGCAGCTTGGAGGGCTACTACAATGAGCAGTTCTTC. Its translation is CASSLEGYYNEQFF.

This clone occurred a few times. The chain's CDR3 is CASSQSGLAGLETQYF. The CDR3 coding sequence is TGCGCCAGCAGCCAATCGGGACTAGCGGGGTTGGAGACCCAGTACTTC. The chain is built from TRBV5-1 and TRBJ2-5; 13 bases fit TRBD2. Germline values: CDR1 SGHRS, CDR2 YFSETQ. The CDR3 has 16 residues. The V segment lost 4 bases and the J segment 5 bases; nucleotides outside the gene matches: 8.

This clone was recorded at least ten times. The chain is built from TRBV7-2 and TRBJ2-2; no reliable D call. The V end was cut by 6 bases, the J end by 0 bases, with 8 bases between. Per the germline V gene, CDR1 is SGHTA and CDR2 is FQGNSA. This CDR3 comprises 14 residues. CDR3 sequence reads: CASRTDANTGELFF. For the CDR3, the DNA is TGTGCCAGCAGAACGGACGCGAACACCGGGGAGCTGTTTTTT.

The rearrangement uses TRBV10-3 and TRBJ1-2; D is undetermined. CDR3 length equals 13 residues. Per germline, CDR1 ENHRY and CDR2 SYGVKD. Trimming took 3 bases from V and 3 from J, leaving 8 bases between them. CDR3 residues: CAISERGDYGYTF. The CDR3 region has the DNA TGTGCCATCAGTGAACGAGGAGACTATGGCTACACCTTC.

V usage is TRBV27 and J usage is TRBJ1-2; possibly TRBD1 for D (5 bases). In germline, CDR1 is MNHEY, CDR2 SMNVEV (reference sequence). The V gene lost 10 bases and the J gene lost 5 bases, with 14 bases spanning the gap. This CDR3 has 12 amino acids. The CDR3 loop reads CATHGGTYGYTF. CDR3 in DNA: TGTGCCACCCACGGAGGGACTTATGGCTACACCTTC.

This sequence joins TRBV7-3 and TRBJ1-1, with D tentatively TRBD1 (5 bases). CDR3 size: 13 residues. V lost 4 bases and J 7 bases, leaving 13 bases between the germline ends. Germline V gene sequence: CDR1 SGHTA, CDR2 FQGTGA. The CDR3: CASSWGPEDEAFF. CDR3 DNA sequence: TGTGCCAGCAGCTGGGGCCCGGAAGATGAAGCTTTCTTT.

CDR3 coding DNA: TGCGCCAGCAGTGAAGACAGTCCTAGAAACATTCAGTACTTC. Translation gives CASSEDSPRNIQYF. The rearrangement uses TRBV10-2 and TRBJ2-4, with D perhaps matching TRBD1 (5 bases). In germline, CDR1 is WSHSY, CDR2 SAAADI. V was shortened by 3 bases and J by 6 bases, with 12 bases between the two germline ends. There are 14 residues in the CDR3.

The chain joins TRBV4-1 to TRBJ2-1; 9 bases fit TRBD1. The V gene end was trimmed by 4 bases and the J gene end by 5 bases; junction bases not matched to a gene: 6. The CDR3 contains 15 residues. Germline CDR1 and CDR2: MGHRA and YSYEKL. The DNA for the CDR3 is TGCGCCAGCAGCCTTACCGGGACAGGGAACAATGAGCAGTTCTTC. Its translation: CASSLTGTGNNEQFF.

CDR3 in DNA: TGTGCCAGCAGTGAGGGCAGGGGATTAGGTGGCTACACCTTC. Its protein product is CASSEGRGLGGYTF. The chain recombines TRBV6-1 with TRBJ1-2, with D tentatively TRBD1 (6 bases). V was clipped by 3 bases and J by 7 bases, with 15 bases between them. The CDR3 runs to 14 residues. CDR1 and CDR2 (germline): MNHNS, SASEGT.

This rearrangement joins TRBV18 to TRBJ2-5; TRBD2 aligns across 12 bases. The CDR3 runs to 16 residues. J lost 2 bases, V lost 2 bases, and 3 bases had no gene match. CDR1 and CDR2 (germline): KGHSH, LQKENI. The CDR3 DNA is TGTGCCAGCTCACCAGGACTAGCGGGGATTCAAGAGACCCAGTACTTC. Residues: CASSPGLAGIQETQYF.